These 14 T cell receptor beta chains were all obtained from the same sample, sequenced in a study of chemoradiotherapy in HPV16-positive cancers. Here immunoSEQ multiplex PCR was the method, and the copy in TCRdb shows in-frame clones only, minus some. The sample records some 30,000 clones, over 65% being singletons. Material: blood, obtained from a patient who underwent chemoradiotherapy. The receptors stem from a human donor with HPV-associated anogenital cancer.

This clone came up once. V and J are TRBV9 and TRBJ2-1, with 11 bases identical to TRBD1. The length of the CDR3 is 16 residues. Germline V gives CDR1 SGDLS, CDR2 YYNGEE. The ends lost 4 bases at V and 4 bases at J; junction bases unmatched: 7. In DNA form, the CDR3 reads TGTGCCAGCAGCTATTCCGGGACAGGGGGGTACAATGAGCAGTTCTTC. Translating it yields CASSYSGTGGYNEQFF.

The rearrangement links TRBV5-1 to TRBJ2-5, with 11 bases fitting TRBD2. The length of the CDR3 is 19 residues. Germline values: CDR1 SGHRS, CDR2 YFSETQ. The junction had 16 bases not matched to a gene; V was cut back by 1 base and J by 5 bases. The CDR3 protein is CASSLPPSGGYSVTETQYF. CDR3 nucleotides: TGCGCCAGCAGCTTGCCTCCTAGCGGGGGGTATTCGGTGACGGAGACCCAGTACTTC. Filled out from reference TRBV5-1 and TRBJ2-5, the complete variable domain reads KAGVTQTPRYLIKTRGQQVTLSCSPISGHRSVSWYQQTPGQGLQFLFEYFSETQRNKGNFPGRFSGRQFSNSRSEMNVSTLELGDSALYLCASSLPPSGGYSVTETQYFGPGTRLLVL.

This clone appeared once. The gene calls are TRBV4-1 and TRBJ2-1; D is possibly TRBD1 (6 bases). Germline CDR1 and CDR2: MGHRA and YSYEKL. This CDR3 spans 13 amino acids. Trimming took 5 bases from V and 4 from J, leaving 9 bases between them. Written as DNA, the CDR3 is TGCGCCAGCAGCTTCACAGGGTACAATGAGCAGTTCTTC. It translates to CASSFTGYNEQFF.

V is TRBV5-8 and J is TRBJ1-3; 8 bases line up with TRBD1. The CDR3 consists of 16 residues. V was pared by 4 bases and J by 0 bases, with 6 bases of the junction left unmatched. Looked up from germline, CDR1 is SGHTS and CDR2 is YDEGEE. The CDR3 sequence: CASSLGDRSSGNTIYF. Here the CDR3 DNA reads TGTGCCAGCAGCCTAGGGGACAGGAGCTCTGGAAACACCATATATTTT. Combining the CDR3 with reference TRBV5-8 and TRBJ1-3 gives the whole variable domain EAGVTQSPTHLIKTRGQQATLRCSPISGHTSVYWYQQALGLGLQFLLWYDEGEERNRGNFPPRFSGRQFPNYSSELNVNALELEDSALYLCASSLGDRSSGNTIYFGEGSWLTVV.

The chain employs TRBV14 and TRBJ1-2; D may be TRBD1 (6 bases). V lost 0 bases to trimming and J lost 4 bases, with 12 bases between them. CDR3 length equals 15 residues. Germline CDR1 is SGHDN and CDR2 is FVKESK. The CDR3 loop reads CASSQEFEGVYGYTF. Written as DNA, the CDR3 is TGTGCCAGCAGCCAAGAGTTCGAGGGGGTCTATGGCTACACCTTC.

This clone was detected once. V is TRBV27 and J is TRBJ1-6, with 7 bases identical to TRBD1. CDR1 and CDR2 (germline): MNHEY, SMNVEV (reference sequence). This CDR3 spans 15 amino acids. V lost 6 bases to trimming and J lost 8 bases; unmatched junction nucleotides: 10. CDR3 DNA sequence: TGTGCCAGCAGACAACAGGGGTGGGTAGATTCACCCCTCCACTTT. Its translation is CASRQQGWVDSPLHF.

This rearrangement joins TRBV30 to TRBJ2-5, with 15 nucleotides matching TRBD2. The CDR3 length is 16 residues. Germline V lookup: CDR1 GTSNPN, CDR2 SVGIG (reference sequence). The V and J ends lost 4 bases and 2 bases, in that order; junction bases with no gene match: 5. The CDR3 protein is CAWNSGTSGGQETQYF. Written as DNA, the CDR3 is TGTGCCTGGAACTCAGGGACTAGCGGGGGGCAAGAGACCCAGTACTTC.

Here the CDR3 DNA reads TGCGCCAGCAGTGAGAGCGGGGGGGCCGGGAATGAGCAGTTCTTC. This codes for CASSESGGAGNEQFF. This rearrangement joins TRBV10-2 to TRBJ2-1; TRBD2 matches 10 bases. CDR1 is WSHSY and CDR2 is SAAADI in the germline V gene. The trim removed 2 bases at V and 7 bases at J, leaving 5 bases unmatched. The CDR3 consists of 15 residues.

V usage is TRBV5-4 and J usage is TRBJ2-5; 10 nucleotides agree with TRBD2. With the DNA end fitting TRBJ2-7 better, the J assignment may be wrong. CDR3 size: 14 residues. Germline V gene data show CDR1 as SGHNT and CDR2 as YYREEE (reference sequence). The CDR3 DNA reads TGTGCCAGCAGCTCCCAGCGGGGGGGTTACGAGCAGTACTTC. It translates to CASSSQRGGYEQYF.

The rearrangement links TRBV5-5 to TRBJ1-3; no firm D call. Germline loops: CDR1 SGHKS, CDR2 YYEKEE (reference sequence). Trimming took off 0 bases at V and 4 bases at J, with 20 bases between the two ends. CDR3 length: 18 residues. The CDR3 here is CASSLVLSLPGSGNTIYF. The CDR3 bases are TGTGCCAGCAGCTTGGTACTGAGTTTACCAGGATCGGGAAACACCATATATTTT.

The chain uses TRBV5-4 and TRBJ2-1; the match to TRBD1 covers 7 bases. Germline trimming cut 4 bases from V and 6 bases from J; bases unmatched to any gene: 10. This CDR3 region has 15 residues. Germline CDR1 is SGHNT and CDR2 is YYREEE (reference sequence). CDR3 residues: CASSPPGQPLNEQFF. CDR3 in DNA: TGTGCCAGCAGCCCACCGGGACAGCCGCTCAATGAGCAGTTCTTC. The full variable domain, its missing parts supplied by reference TRBV5-4 and TRBJ2-1, is ETGVTQSPTHLIKTRGQQVTLRCSSQSGHNTVSWYQQALGQGPQFIFQYYREEENGRGNFPPRFSGLQFPNYSSELNVNALELDDSALYLCASSPPGQPLNEQFFGPGTRLTVL.

V and J are TRBV5-1 and TRBJ1-6, with 8 positions matching TRBD1. The CDR3 length is 15 residues. The trim removed 0 bases at V and 6 bases at J, leaving 2 bases unmatched. Germline V gene sequence: CDR1 SGHRS, CDR2 YFSETQ. The chain's CDR3 is CASSLEQGVNSPLHF. In nucleotides, the CDR3 is TGCGCCAGCAGCTTGGAACAGGGGGTTAATTCACCCCTCCACTTT.

This clone was picked up one time. The chain employs TRBV2 and TRBJ2-2, with 8 nucleotides matching TRBD2. V lost 6 bases to trimming and J lost 2 bases; unmatched junction nucleotides: 2. The CDR3 totals 14 residues. Looked up from germline, CDR1 is SNHLY and CDR2 is FYNNEI. The CDR3: CASRSGGNTGELFF. The CDR3 coding sequence is TGTGCCAGCAGGAGCGGGGGAAACACCGGGGAGCTGTTTTTT.

The chain joins TRBV5-1 to TRBJ2-7; the match to TRBD2 covers 15 bases. This CDR3 has 19 residues. Unmatched junction bases numbered 12, after V lost 0 bases and J lost 5 bases. CDR1 SGHRS and CDR2 YFSETQ come from the germline V gene. The chain's CDR3 is CASSLGGLAGGRQLHEQYF. The CDR3 region has the DNA TGCGCCAGCAGCTTGGGGGGACTAGCGGGGGGCCGTCAACTTCACGAGCAGTACTTC.